Listed below are T cell receptor beta chains from one sample, sequenced in a study of cytomegalovirus exposure and HLA in healthy donors. The data were produced by immunoSEQ multiplex PCR, yet TCRdb's version contains in-frame clones alone and is incomplete. The sample holds some 100,000 clones, more than 70% seen once. The sample was PBMCs. The source is a man between 45 and 60 years old in good health and CMV-seropositive. CDR3s include the opening cysteine and the closing phenylalanine or tryptophan. Each record gives: D gene, clone size, V gene, J gene, CDR3 protein, CDR3 DNA. D genes are given only for firm matches. The listing skips clone size in some rows; elsewhere it reads once, few, many or a size class.

D: NA
size: NA
V: TRBV5-1
J: TRBJ2-7
CDR3: CASSLASSYEQYF
DNA: TGCGCCAGCAGCTTGGCCTCCTCCTACGAGCAGTACTTC

D: NA
size: few
V: TRBV21-1
J: TRBJ2-7
CDR3: CASSTSGPGYEQYF
DNA: TGTGCCAGCAGCACAAGCGGCCCCGGCTACGAGCAGTACTTC

D: TRBD1
size: NA
V: TRBV29-1
J: TRBJ1-1
CDR3: CSVRGTASTNTEAFF
DNA: TGCAGCGTTCGGGGGACAGCTTCTACTAACACTGAAGCTTTCTTT

D: NA
size: NA
V: TRBV6-5
J: TRBJ2-7
CDR3: CASSYSGQTYEQYF
DNA: TGTGCCAGCAGTTACTCGGGCCAGACCTACGAGCAGTACTTC

D: NA
size: NA
V: TRBV6-5
J: TRBJ1-5
CDR3: CASSYARGTNQPQHF
DNA: TGTGCCAGCAGTTACGCCAGGGGAACCAATCAGCCCCAGCATTTT

D: TRBD2
size: few
V: TRBV5-1
J: TRBJ2-5
CDR3: CASSPGLAGEETQYF
DNA: TGCGCCAGCAGTCCTGGACTAGCGGGAGAAGAGACCCAGTACTTC

D: NA
size: NA
V: TRBV28
J: TRBJ1-4
CDR3: CASRQGGNNEKLFF
DNA: TGTGCCAGCAGGCAGGGTGGGAATAATGAAAAACTGTTTTTT

D: NA
size: NA
V: TRBV6-5
J: TRBJ2-7
CDR3: CASSSSGIYEQYF
DNA: TGTGCCAGCAGTTCTTCAGGGATCTACGAGCAGTACTTC

D: NA
size: NA
V: TRBV6-4
J: TRBJ1-4
CDR3: CASSDGGGGEEKLFF
DNA: TGTGCCAGCAGTGACGGTGGTGGAGGGGAAGAAAAACTGTTTTTT

D: TRBD2
size: NA
V: TRBV6-5
J: TRBJ2-4
CDR3: CASSYAGDLAKNIQYF
DNA: TGTGCCAGCAGTTATGCGGGAGACCTAGCCAAAAACATTCAGTACTTC

D: NA
size: NA
V: TRBV18
J: TRBJ2-7
CDR3: CASSPGGGVGYEQYF
DNA: TGTGCCAGCTCACCCGGCGGCGGCGTTGGCTACGAGCAGTACTTC

D: TRBD1
size: once
V: TRBV7-2
J: TRBJ2-5
CDR3: CASSPLQGWQETQYF
DNA: TGTGCCAGCAGCCCATTACAGGGGTGGCAAGAGACCCAGTACTTC

D: TRBD2
size: NA
V: TRBV27
J: TRBJ2-1
CDR3: CASRRRDYSYNEQFF
DNA: TGTGCCAGCAGGCGCCGGGACTACTCCTACAATGAGCAGTTCTTC

D: TRBD1
size: NA
V: TRBV23-1
J: TRBJ2-5
CDR3: CASSQGPNTGEREETQYF
DNA: TGCGCCAGCAGTCAAGGGCCGAATACAGGGGAGCGAGAAGAGACCCAGTACTTC

D: TRBD1
size: once
V: TRBV7-2
J: TRBJ2-4
CDR3: CASSPTTGVIQYF
DNA: TGTGCCAGCAGCCCTACGACAGGGGTCATTCAGTACTTC